The 23 T cell receptor beta chains below come from one sample, sequenced in a study of breast tumors, draining lymph nodes, adjacent tissues. TCRdb processed the multiplex PCR reads anew with MiXCR; each CDR3 protein has one entry. The sample has 50,000 to 65,000 distinct CDR3 sequences; under 50% are singletons. The specimen sequenced was breast tumor tissue. The receptors were sampled from a female donor with breast cancer. Some clones in this sample may be carry-over from other donors' samples.

The genes are TRBV7-9 and TRBJ2-4; D is unresolved. Per germline, CDR1 SEHNR and CDR2 FQNEAQ (reference sequence). V dropped 8 bases and J dropped 1 base, with 12 bases sitting between them. The CDR3 runs 14 residues. The CDR3 here is CASSDVTAKNIQYF. In DNA form, the CDR3 reads TGTGCCAGCTCAGATGTAACGGCCAAAAACATTCAGTACTTC.

This clonotype was picked up many times. V and J are TRBV9 and TRBJ1-3; D remains ambiguous. The CDR3 covers 13 residues. The germline V gene has CDR1 SGDLS and CDR2 YYNGEE. Between the trimmed V and J ends, which lost 0 bases and 8 bases, there was a span of 9 bases. CDR3 in amino acids: CASSVARRDTIYF. As DNA, the CDR3 is TGTGCCAGCAGCGTAGCCCGAAGAGACACCATATATTTT. The full variable domain, completed using reference TRBV9 and TRBJ1-3, is DSGVTQTPKHLITATGQRVTLRCSPRSGDLSVYWYQQSLDQGLQFLIQYYNGEERAKGNILERFSAQQFPDLHSELNLSSLELGDSALYFCASSVARRDTIYFGEGSWLTVV.

This chain links TRBV7-2 with TRBJ2-7; no definite D call. In germline, CDR1 is SGHTA, CDR2 FQGNSA. Trimming stripped 3 bases from V and 2 bases from J, with 17 bases between. This CDR3 has 16 amino acids. The CDR3: CASSFSSDPMAYEQYF. The CDR3 bases are TGTGCCAGCAGCTTCAGTTCCGACCCCATGGCCTACGAGCAGTACTTC.

This clonotype was observed at least ten times. V is TRBV30 and J is TRBJ2-6; 7 bases line up with TRBD1. Germline loops: CDR1 GTSNPN, CDR2 SVGIG (reference sequence). After removal of 4 bases from V and 4 bases from J, the junction contained 7 bases not matched to a gene. The CDR3 consists of 15 residues. CDR3 sequence: CAWNRGSTGANVLTF. CDR3 in DNA: TGTGCCTGGAACAGGGGTTCAACGGGGGCCAACGTCCTGACTTTC.

Comments on this clonotype: It is unclear where the CDR3 begins or ends on the DNA, so no DNA is shown, and the CDR3 is as TCRdb lists it. The chain employs TRBV7-2 and TRBJ1-6; the D call in the table, TRBD1, was not verified against the DNA. The CDR3 spans 23 residues, counting both ends. Germline assignment: CDR1 SGHTA and CDR2 FQGNSA. The CDR3: CASFYICSAGTGGILQRNSPLHF.

With respect to this clonotype: A junction boundary mismatches the germline segment, possibly from a read error. The chain employs TRBV24-1 and TRBJ2-1, with a tentative D call TRBD2 (6 bases). The germline V gene encodes CDR1 KGHDR and CDR2 SFDVKD. The CDR3 loop spans 14 amino acids. The CDR3 sequence: CGTSDPGLANEQFF. As DNA, the CDR3 is TGTGGCACCAGTGACCCGGGGCTAGCGAATGAGCAGTTCTTC.

This clonotype has at least ten counts. The rearrangement links TRBV2 to TRBJ2-5; D not certain. V gave up 8 bases and J gave up 1 base, with 8 bases separating them. The CDR3 is 12 residues long. Germline loops: CDR1 SNHLY, CDR2 FYNNEI. CDR3 region: CASQSPQETQYF. DNA for the CDR3: TGTGCCAGCCAGTCGCCCCAAGAGACCCAGTACTTC.

The rearrangement uses TRBV28 and TRBJ2-2, with a weak D call TRBD1 (5 bases). V lost 3 bases, J lost 6 bases, and 11 bases lay in between. The germline gives CDR1 MDHEN, CDR2 SYDVKM. CDR3 length: 14 residues. The CDR3 is CASSFFRDPGELFF. CDR3 bases: TGTGCCAGCAGTTTTTTCAGGGATCCCGGGGAGCTGTTTTTT.

The chain has TRBV18 and TRBJ1-4; maybe TRBD1 (6 bases). V was pared by 3 bases and J by 2 bases, with 13 bases between. Germline CDR1 and CDR2: KGHSH and LQKENI. This CDR3 region has 16 residues. The CDR3: CASSPAPTGTNEKLFF. CDR3 nucleotides: TGTGCCAGCTCACCCGCCCCTACAGGGACTAATGAAAAACTGTTTTTT.

This chain connects TRBV20-1 to TRBJ2-5; no clear D. Trimming pared 1 base from V and 9 bases from J, leaving 12 bases between. The germline V gene encodes CDR1 DFQATT and CDR2 SNEGSKA (reference sequence). The CDR3 loop spans 12 amino acids. The CDR3 coding sequence is TGCAGTGCTAGAGGCGATAATCAGCCCCAGTACTTC. Translated: CSARGDNQPQYF.

This clonotype was counted a few times. A much more abundant neighbour one base away suggests this may be a read error. The chain combines TRBV11-3 with TRBJ2-7, with D uncertain. Germline lookup yields CDR1 SGHNT and CDR2 YENEEA. V gave up 2 bases and J gave up 7 bases, with 18 bases separating them. CDR3 length: 15 residues. The CDR3, as DNA: TGTGCCAGCAGCTTATCTGCCGGACCTCTTGGAGAGCAGTACTTC. It specifies CASSLSAGPLGEQYF.

This clonotype was counted at least ten times. At one boundary the junction diverges from the germline segment, which might be a read error. The genes are TRBV6-6 and TRBJ2-1; 8 nucleotides align to TRBD1. CDR1 and CDR2 (germline): MNHNY, SVGAGI (reference sequence). The CDR3 totals 17 residues. The CDR3: CASSHSSLQGVYNEQFF. For the CDR3, the DNA is TGTGCCAGCAGTCACTCGAGTTTACAGGGGGTTTACAATGAGCAGTTCTTC.

This clonotype has ten or more counts. The chain recombines TRBV7-2 with TRBJ2-7; D is perhaps TRBD2 (5 bases). Trimming shortened V by 1 base and J by 8 bases, and 15 bases separated the two germline ends. The CDR3 has 14 residues. Per germline, CDR1 SGHTA and CDR2 FQGNSA. The DNA of the CDR3 is TGTGCCAGCAGCTTAGGTGCCGGCCCGGGGAAGCAGTACTTC. Translation gives CASSLGAGPGKQYF. Using reference TRBV7-2 and TRBJ2-7 for the parts outside the CDR3, the full variable domain is GAGVSQSPSNKVTEKGKDVELRCDPISGHTALYWYRQSLGQGLEFLIYFQGNSAPDKSGLPSDRFSAERTGGSVSTLTIQRTQQEDSAVYLCASSLGAGPGKQYFGPGTRLTVT.

This chain joins TRBV7-9 and TRBJ1-6; possible D gene TRBD1, 5 bases. The CDR3 sequence is 16 residues long. The germline CDR1 and CDR2 sequences are SEHNR and FQNEAQ (reference sequence). The V end lost 2 bases, the J end lost 7 bases, and 15 bases lay between the germline ends. This CDR3 is CASSLSTDKGNSPLHF. CDR3 coding DNA: TGTGCCAGCAGCTTATCGACGGACAAAGGGAATTCACCCCTCCACTTT. The full variable domain, with the rest looked up from reference TRBV7-9 and TRBJ1-6, is DTGVSQNPRHKITKRGQNVTFRCDPISEHNRLYWYRQTLGQGPEFLTYFQNEAQLEKSRLLSDRFSAERPKGSFSTLEIQRTEQGDSAMYLCASSLSTDKGNSPLHFGNGTRLTVT.

By proportion, this clonotype is medium-sized. The rearrangement uses TRBV16 and TRBJ2-1; D uncertain. The germline V gene has CDR1 KGHSY and CDR2 FQNENV. CDR3 size: 13 residues. Deletions cut 1 base from V and 10 bases from J, with 11 bases between. The CDR3 loop is CASSQWMGNEQFF. In DNA form, the CDR3 reads TGTGCCAGCAGCCAATGGATGGGGAACGAGCAGTTCTTC.

The sample holds many counts of this clonotype. The chain combines TRBV10-3 with TRBJ2-1; no clear D gene. Germline CDR1 ENHRY, CDR2 SYGVKD. V gave up 0 bases and J gave up 0 bases, with 9 bases separating them. This CDR3 region has 16 residues. The CDR3 DNA sequence: TGTGCCATCAGTGAGTCGATGGCTGGCTCCTACAATGAGCAGTTCTTC. Protein sequence: CAISESMAGSYNEQFF.

On this clonotype itself: One end of the junction is discordant with germline, which a read error may explain. The chain joins TRBV5-1 to TRBJ2-2; D tentatively fits TRBD1 or TRBD2 (5 bases each). In germline, CDR1 is SGHRS, CDR2 YFSETQ. This CDR3 comprises 13 residues. For the CDR3, the DNA is TGCGCCAGCAGCTTTGTTGACACCGGGGACCTGTTTTTT. It encodes CASSFVDTGDLFF.

This clonotype has a count of ten or more. This chain connects TRBV27 to TRBJ2-5, with TRBD2 identical over 8 bases. The ends lost 8 bases at V and 5 bases at J; junction bases unmatched: 7. Germline V gene sequence: CDR1 MNHEY, CDR2 SMNVEV (reference sequence). The CDR3 consists of 13 residues. CDR3 sequence: CASRKRGWETQYF. DNA for the CDR3: TGTGCCAGCCGCAAGCGGGGGTGGGAGACCCAGTACTTC.

Note on this clonotype: Being one base from a much bigger clone, this may be a read error. J is TRBJ2-1 and V is TRBV27; perhaps D is TRBD1 or TRBD2 (6 bases each). Germline lookup yields CDR1 MNHEY and CDR2 SMNVEV (reference sequence). The CDR3 has 16 residues. Trimming left V 5 bases short and J 6 bases short, with 20 bases between. This chain's CDR3 is CASSPQGSGWANEQFF. The DNA for the CDR3 is TGTGCCAGCAGTCCACAGGGAAGCGGGTGGGCCAATGAGCAGTTCTTC.

A note on this clonotype: A much more abundant neighbour one base away suggests this may be a read error. The chain combines TRBV7-9 with TRBJ2-1, with 10 bases lining up with TRBD2. CDR3 length: 15 residues. Germline CDR1 SEHNR, CDR2 FQNEAQ (reference sequence). As DNA, the CDR3 is TGTGCCAGCAGCTCCGGACTAGCGGTAACGAATGAGCAGCTCTTC. Its translation is CASSSGLAVTNEQLF.

This clonotype showed up many times. This chain links TRBV4-1 with TRBJ2-1, with 7 bases aligning to TRBD2. CDR1 is MGHRA and CDR2 is YSYEKL in the germline V gene. Trimming at V came to 0 bases and at J to 4 bases, leaving 3 bases not matched to a gene. CDR3 length equals 15 residues. This CDR3 reads CASSQELAAYNEQFF. The DNA of the CDR3 is TGCGCCAGCAGCCAAGAGCTAGCGGCGTACAATGAGCAGTTCTTC.

This clonotype has at least ten counts. V gene TRBV20-1 combines with J gene TRBJ1-4; tentatively, D is TRBD1 (6 bases). The CDR3 runs 11 residues. CDR1 DFQATT and CDR2 SNEGSKA come from the germline V gene (reference sequence). V gave up 6 bases and J gave up 8 bases, with 10 bases separating them. The CDR3 sequence: CSAWGREKLFF. In nucleotides, the CDR3 is TGCAGTGCGTGGGGGCGAGAAAAACTGTTTTTT.

There are many counts of this clonotype. V gene TRBV11-3 combines with J gene TRBJ2-3; D possibly corresponds to TRBD2 (5 bases). The CDR3 is made up of 14 amino acids. Trimming removed 1 base from V and 4 bases from J, with 9 bases in between. Germline V gene sequence: CDR1 SGHNT, CDR2 YENEEA. CDR3 residues: CASSLVTGADTQYF. CDR3 sequence (DNA): TGTGCCAGCAGCTTAGTGACCGGGGCAGATACGCAGTATTTT. Together with reference TRBV11-3 and TRBJ2-3, the CDR3 gives the full variable domain: EAGVVQSPRYKIIEKKQPVAFWCNPISGHNTLYWYLQNLGQGPELLIRYENEEAVDDSQLPKDRFSAERLKGVDSTLKIQPAELGDSAVYLCASSLVTGADTQYFGPGTRLTVL.